These 5 T cell receptor beta chains came from one sample sequenced in a study of T-cell reconstitution after alpha-beta-depleted transplantation in children. Molecular barcoding with unique molecular identifiers was used for the TCRbeta library. TCRdb passed the PCR reads through MiXCR, listing each CDR3 protein once. The top ten clones hold around 22% of a sample with under 300,000 distinct CDR3 sequences, 9.5% to 13% of them seen once. The sequencing here drew on peripheral blood, taken 180 days after TCRalphabeta/CD19-depleted stem cell transplant. The receptor source for this set is a male patient under 10 years old who had a stem cell transplant for chronic granulomatous disease, so the T cells may come from the graft donor.

In its sample, this clonotype was seen many times. V and J are TRBV7-7 and TRBJ2-1; possibly TRBD1 or TRBD2 for D (5 bases each). CDR1 and CDR2 from the germline V gene are SSHAT and FNYEAQ (reference sequence). CDR3 size: 19 residues. V dropped 0 bases and J dropped 5 bases, with 23 bases sitting between them. CDR3 DNA: TGTGCCAGCAGCTTAGCGCCTCCAGGGTGGGGAGTCCCCCACAATGAGCAGTTCTTC. Translated, it gives CASSLAPPGWGVPHNEQFF. The full variable domain, rest sourced from reference TRBV7-7 and TRBJ2-1, is GAGVSQSPRYKVTKRGQDVTLRCDPISSHATLYWYQQALGQGPEFLTYFNYEAQPDKSGLPSDRFSAERPEGSISTLTIQRTEQRDSAMYRCASSLAPPGWGVPHNEQFFGPGTRLTVL.

This clonotype was counted many times. The rearrangement links TRBV10-3 to TRBJ2-2; perhaps TRBD1 as D (5 bases). Trimming cost V 0 bases and J 5 bases, with 13 bases left between them. CDR1 and CDR2 (germline): ENHRY, SYGVKD. The CDR3 contains 16 residues. The DNA for the CDR3 is TGTGCCATCAGTGAGTCGGGGCCCACGGTTACCGGGGAGCTGTTTTTT. It encodes CAISESGPTVTGELFF.

This clonotype has a count of ten or more. J is TRBJ2-1 and V is TRBV20-1, with 8 nucleotides matching TRBD2. This CDR3 has 15 residues. Germline values: CDR1 DFQATT, CDR2 SNEGSKA (reference sequence). Losses at the gene ends were 1 base for V and 3 bases for J; bases not matched to a gene: 5. This chain's CDR3 is CSARVRGGLYNEQFF. The DNA of the CDR3 is TGCAGTGCTAGAGTCCGCGGGGGGCTCTACAATGAGCAGTTCTTC.

In its sample, this clonotype was seen many times. The chain combines TRBV7-6 with TRBJ2-3, with D unresolved. Trimming left V 3 bases short and J 2 bases short, with 18 bases between. Germline-derived CDR1 and CDR2 are SGHVS and FNYEAQ. This CDR3 is built from 17 residues. In nucleotides, the CDR3 is TGTGCCAGCAGCTTTCGCAGCAAGTGGGAATACACAGATACGCAGTATTTT. As protein: CASSFRSKWEYTDTQYF. Based on the CDR3 plus reference TRBV7-6 and TRBJ2-3, the full variable domain is GAGVSQSPRYKVTKRGQDVALRCDPISGHVSLYWYRQALGQGPEFLTYFNYEAQQDKSGLPNDRFSAERPEGSISTLTIQRTEQRDSAMYRCASSFRSKWEYTDTQYFGPGTRLTVL.

This clonotype showed up many times. The chain has TRBV7-8 and TRBJ2-3; 8 nucleotides align to TRBD2. The CDR3 contains 14 residues. Germline V lookup: CDR1 SGHVS, CDR2 FQNEAQ. V was pared by 5 bases and J by 5 bases, with 6 bases of the junction left unmatched. The chain's CDR3 is CASSPGGKGDTQYF. The CDR3 nucleotides read TGTGCCAGCAGCCCGGGGGGGAAGGGAGATACGCAGTATTTT.